This entry features one TCR beta chain sequence. This sample is drawn from a study of blood T cell repertoires in COVID-19. On the study more broadly: The United States, Italy and Spain provided the acute and convalescent COVID-19 samples. T cells, B-cell-depleted T cells, or PBMCs provided the cDNA or gDNA that served as material.

Original handling: Scientists estimated how many nucleated cells there were by amplifying reference gene primers. Libraries were prepared by immunoSEQ multiplex PCR; TCRdb keeps only in-frame clonotypes and omits some of them. The V and J calls and clone size are taken from that table; D and trimming were inferred from the DNA. The sample carries 200,000 to 300,000 clones, 85% to 90% recorded once. Seattle's enrolled individuals joined amid active infection and were then monitored longitudinally. Sequencing was done on a sample of peripheral blood. The clonotype comes from a woman in her sixties or seventies with COVID-19, enrolled during active disease.

In nucleotides, the CDR3 is TGTGCCAGCAGTGACTTGTCTAGTGCGTCCTACAATGAGCAGTTCTTC. Translation gives CASSDLSSASYNEQFF. The rearrangement links TRBV2 to TRBJ2-1; no clear D gene. Germline CDR1 is SNHLY and CDR2 is FYNNEI. Deletions cut 3 bases from V and 1 base from J, with 13 bases between. CDR3 size: 16 residues.